This TCR beta chain was profiled in a study of cytomegalovirus exposure and HLA in healthy donors. Study summary: Earlier, 100 million to 120 million unique TCR beta sequences were recovered from roughly 170 million T cells by an analysis. Study-wide results and caveats: Some segments of the V type, notably TRBV6-2 and TRBV6-3, were excluded as indistinguishable.

The primer mix had 60 Vbeta and 13 Jbeta primers. The protocol was immunoSEQ multiplex PCR, while the TCRdb copy is restricted to in-frame clones and leaves out a portion. The sample holds about 34,000 clones. A note on this clone: Its specificity is unknown.

Germline CDR1 MNHNS, CDR2 SASEGT. The CDR3 runs 14 residues. V lost 6 bases, J lost 9 bases, and 8 bases stayed unmatched. Material for sequencing was PBMCs. The chain combines TRBV6-1 with TRBJ2-3; TRBD2 aligns across 11 bases. The TCR originated in a human donor in good health. CDR3: CASRPGLAVGTQYF. The CDR3 DNA reads as TGTGCCAGCAGGCCGGGACTAGCGGTCGGCACGCAGTATTTT.